A single T cell receptor beta chain is shown here with its context. The source of the sample is a study of shared clonotypes between healthy human individuals. The wider study: The donor group consisted of two women and a few men, aged 18 to 49.

Repertoires were generated with immunoSEQ multiplex PCR, while TCRdb's copy carries only in-frame clones and drops some. The sample lists about 470,000 clones, roughly 83% occurring once. Per germline, CDR1 KGHSH and CDR2 LQKENI. V was clipped by 2 bases and J by 0 bases, with 10 bases between them. The CDR3 runs 15 residues. This receptor was obtained from a middle-aged woman in good health. Some clones in this sample may be carry-over from other donors' samples. Sequencing input: PBMCs. The rearrangement links TRBV18 to TRBJ2-5; the D gene is possibly TRBD2 (6 bases). CDR3 nucleotide sequence: TGTGCCAGCTCACCAAGGAGGGGTGACCAAGAGACCCAGTACTTC. Translated, it gives CASSPRRGDQETQYF.